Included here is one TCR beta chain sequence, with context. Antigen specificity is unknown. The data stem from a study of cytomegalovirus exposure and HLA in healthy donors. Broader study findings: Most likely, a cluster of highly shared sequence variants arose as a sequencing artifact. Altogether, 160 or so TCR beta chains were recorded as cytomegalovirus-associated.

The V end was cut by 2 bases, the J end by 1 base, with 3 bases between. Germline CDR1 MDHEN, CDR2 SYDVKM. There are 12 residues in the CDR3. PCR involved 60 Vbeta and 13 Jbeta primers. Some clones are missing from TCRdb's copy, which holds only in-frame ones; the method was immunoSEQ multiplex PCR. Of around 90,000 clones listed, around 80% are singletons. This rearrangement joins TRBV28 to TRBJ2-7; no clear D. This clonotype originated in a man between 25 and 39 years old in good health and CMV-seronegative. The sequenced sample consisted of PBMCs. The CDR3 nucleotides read TGTGCCAGCAGTTTAACTTCCTACGAGCAGTACTTC. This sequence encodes CASSLTSYEQYF.